Listed below are T cell receptor beta chains from one sample, sequenced in a study of T cells after posttransplantation cyclophosphamide. Here immunoSEQ multiplex PCR was the method, and the copy in TCRdb shows in-frame clones only, minus some. This repertoire holds about 39,000 clones, and none appear only once. The sample comprised PBMCs. All receptors derive from a woman between 50 and 59 years old in good health and a related stem cell transplant donor. CDR3s include the opening cysteine and the closing phenylalanine or tryptophan. The order of the fields is clone size, D gene, J gene, V gene, CDR3 protein, CDR3 DNA. A D gene is named only where the DNA matches it firmly. Size is omitted from some rows. Given values are once, few, many or a class for expanded clones.

few,TRBD1,TRBJ2-7,TRBV2,CASMEGGTPYEQYF,TGTGCCAGCATGGAAGGGGGCACTCCCTACGAGCAGTACTTC
many,.,TRBJ1-3,TRBV4-1,CASSQHRGLSTSGNTIYF,TGCGCCAGCAGCCAACACCGCGGACTCTCCACCTCTGGAAACACCATATATTTT
few,.,TRBJ1-4,TRBV6-6,CASSYRGGEGEKLFF,TGTGCCAGCAGTTACAGGGGCGGGGAGGGTGAAAAACTGTTTTTT
many,.,TRBJ1-2,TRBV19,CASSPSGYGYTF,TGTGCCAGTAGTCCCTCCGGCTATGGCTACACCTTC
many,.,TRBJ2-7,TRBV19,CASSTQGGSRHEQYF,TGTGCCAGTAGTACCCAAGGAGGTTCTCGCCACGAGCAGTACTTC
many,.,TRBJ2-7,TRBV27,CASSLVGGEQYF,TGTGCCAGCAGTTTAGTAGGGGGCGAGCAGTACTTC
many,TRBD1,TRBJ1-1,TRBV5-5,CASSLVGTGGEAFF,TGTGCCAGCAGCTTGGTCGGGACAGGGGGCGAAGCTTTCTTT
many,.,TRBJ1-1,TRBV9,CASSSGGNTEAFF,TGTGCCAGCAGCTCCGGGGGAAACACTGAAGCTTTCTTT
many,TRBD1,TRBJ1-3,TRBV28,CASSPQQGGNTIYF,TGTGCCAGCAGTCCCCAACAGGGGGGAAACACCATATATTTT
many,.,TRBJ2-7,TRBV7-2,CASSLGSRQGGNEQYF,TGTGCCAGCAGCTTGGGTTCGCGGCAGGGGGGCAACGAGCAGTACTTC
.,.,TRBJ2-3,TRBV29-1,CSVEGSSVNTQYF,TGCAGCGTTGAGGGGTCTAGCGTGAATACGCAGTATTTT
.,TRBD1,TRBJ2-5,TRBV5-4,CASSPLTGLTETQYF,TGTGCCAGCAGCCCCTTGACAGGGCTCACAGAGACCCAGTACTTC
many,.,TRBJ1-1,TRBV7-9,CASSLISTEAFF,TGTGCCAGCAGCTTAATATCCACTGAAGCTTTCTTT
many,.,TRBJ1-5,TRBV4-1,CASSQVGAYQPQHF,TGCGCCAGCAGCCAAGTAGGGGCCTATCAGCCCCAGCATTTT
many,TRBD1,TRBJ1-4,TRBV18,CASSPPGQARNEKLFF,TGTGCCAGCTCACCCCCGGGACAGGCCCGTAATGAAAAACTGTTTTTT
many,.,TRBJ1-4,TRBV28,CASRDPGEEKLFF,TGTGCCAGCCGAGACCCCGGGGAAGAAAAACTGTTTTTT
many,.,TRBJ1-5,TRBV28,CASSLPEGNQPQHF,TGTGCCAGCAGTTTACCCGAGGGCAATCAGCCCCAGCATTTT
.,.,TRBJ1-1,TRBV25-1,CASTFSAEAFF,TGTGCCAGCACCTTTAGCGCTGAAGCTTTCTTT
many,.,TRBJ1-1,TRBV10-3,CAISELGGTEAFF,TGTGCCATCAGTGAGCTGGGGGGAACTGAAGCTTTCTTT
many,TRBD2,TRBJ2-7,TRBV4-1,CASSQDIAGALNEQYF,TGCGCCAGCAGCCAAGACATAGCGGGGGCCCTGAACGAGCAGTACTTC
many,TRBD1,TRBJ1-1,TRBV5-5,CASSEGGPGTEAFF,TGTGCCAGCAGCGAAGGGGGCCCGGGGACTGAAGCTTTCTTT
many,TRBD1,TRBJ1-5,TRBV6-1,CASSGGQGNQPQHF,TGTGCCAGCAGTGGCGGACAGGGCAATCAGCCCCAGCATTTT
many,.,TRBJ1-4,TRBV14,CASSQGARINEKLFF,TGTGCCAGCAGCCAAGGGGCTCGGATCAACGAAAAACTGTTTTTT
many,.,TRBJ1-2,TRBV2,CANIALEDISGYTF,TGTGCCAACATCGCTCTTGAGGACATATCTGGCTACACCTTC
many,.,TRBJ1-2,TRBV6-5,CASSYSGIEGYGYTF,TGTGCCAGCAGTTACTCAGGGATTGAGGGCTATGGCTACACCTTC
many,TRBD2,TRBJ2-7,TRBV7-2,CASSLERGSYEQYF,TGTGCCAGCAGCTTAGAGCGGGGCTCCTACGAGCAGTACTTC
many,TRBD2,TRBJ2-1,TRBV7-2,CASSFSGTSGNEQFF,TGTGCCAGCAGCTTCTCCGGGACTAGCGGCAATGAGCAGTTCTTC